Below, one T cell receptor (beta chain) is given with its context. PCR amplification relied on 60 Vbeta primers (plus 13 Jbeta primers). The data were produced by immunoSEQ multiplex PCR, yet TCRdb's version contains in-frame clones alone and is incomplete. The table lists some 150,000 clones, 55% to 85% of them singletons. The sample originates from a study of cytomegalovirus exposure and HLA in healthy donors. Germline CDR1 is MGHRA and CDR2 is YSYEKL. Trimming cost V 1 base and J 4 bases; bases outside gene matches: 7. The CDR3 runs 16 residues. The receptor was isolated from a man aged 35 to 55 in good health and CMV-seronegative. Source material: PBMCs. The chain is built from TRBV4-1 and TRBJ1-5; 7 bases line up with TRBD1. The CDR3 region is CASSQVYRGRNQPQHF. The CDR3 bases are TGCGCCAGCAGCCAAGTGTACAGGGGCAGGAATCAGCCCCAGCATTTT.